The 23 T cell receptor beta chains given below trace back to one sample, sequenced in a study of T cell responses to AZD1222 COVID-19 vaccine. The assay was immunoSEQ multiplex PCR, and TCRdb's table has in-frame clones only and misses some. The repertoire holds 100,000 to 150,000 clones, with about nine tenths as singletons. The sample here was peripheral blood, taken on day 0 of AZD1222 vaccination. These receptors all stem from an adult in good health.

The chain uses TRBV7-6 and TRBJ1-5; a possible D gene is TRBD1 (6 bases). Germline CDR1 reads SGHVS; CDR2 reads FNYEAQ. The CDR3 spans 15 residues. V lost 5 bases and J 1 base, leaving 12 bases between the germline ends. CDR3 loop: CASSPQGTSNQPQHF. CDR3 sequence (DNA): TGTGCCAGCAGCCCACAGGGAACGAGCAATCAGCCCCAGCATTTT.

The chain combines TRBV29-1 with TRBJ1-2; D perhaps matches TRBD1 (5 bases). The CDR3 length is 12 residues. Germline values: CDR1 SQVTM, CDR2 ANQGSEA. Deletions cut 6 bases from V and 4 bases from J, with 12 bases between. The CDR3 spells CSVVGGLYGYTF. CDR3 in DNA: TGCAGCGTCGTGGGGGGACTCTATGGCTACACCTTC. Together with reference TRBV29-1 and TRBJ1-2, the CDR3 gives the full variable domain: SAVISQKPSRDICQRGTSLTIQCQVDSQVTMMFWYRQQPGQSLTLIATANQGSEATYESGFVIDKFPISRPNLTFSTLTVSNMSPEDSSIYLCSVVGGLYGYTFGSGTRLTVV.

This chain links TRBV4-1 with TRBJ2-2; D may be TRBD1 or TRBD2 (5 bases each). The V and J ends lost 1 base and 6 bases respectively, with 12 bases between them. CDR3 length equals 15 residues. Germline values: CDR1 MGHRA, CDR2 YSYEKL. CDR3 sequence (DNA): TGCGCCAGCAGCCAAGGCCCCATGGGGGCCGGGGAGCTGTTTTTT. Translated, it gives CASSQGPMGAGELFF.

The V call is TRBV24-1, the J call TRBJ1-3, with a weak D call TRBD1 (5 bases). This CDR3 is 14 amino acids long. CDR1 is KGHDR, CDR2 SFDVKD, per germline. Trimming pared 6 bases from V and 6 bases from J, leaving 14 bases between. CDR3 region: CATSPGGKENTIYF. CDR3 DNA: TGTGCCACCAGTCCCGGGGGGAAGGAAAACACCATATATTTT.

The chain links TRBV6-5 to TRBJ1-5; D uncertain. The V end was cut by 4 bases, the J end by 6 bases, with 10 bases between. Germline V CDR1 and CDR2: MNHEY, SVGAGI. The CDR3 runs 13 residues. The chain's CDR3 is CASSLRVRQPQHF. The CDR3, as DNA: TGTGCCAGCAGTTTAAGGGTCCGTCAGCCCCAGCATTTT.

This clone was seen a single time. This rearrangement joins TRBV5-1 to TRBJ1-2; D perhaps matches TRBD1 (6 bases). The V end was cut by 0 bases, the J end by 2 bases, with 17 bases between. Germline CDR1 is SGHRS and CDR2 is YFSETQ. The CDR3 runs 17 residues. CDR3 in DNA: TGCGCCAGCAGCTTGGTTTCGACTGGGACAAACAACTATGGCTACACCTTC. This translates into CASSLVSTGTNNYGYTF.

The chain has TRBV6-5 and TRBJ1-5; 9 nucleotides match TRBD1. CDR1 is MNHEY and CDR2 is SVGAGI in the germline V gene. Unmatched junction bases numbered 4, after V lost 6 bases and J lost 7 bases. This CDR3 comprises 13 residues. The CDR3 region is CASRGQGGQPQHF. Here the CDR3 DNA reads TGTGCCAGCAGGGGACAGGGTGGACAGCCCCAGCATTTT.

The V gene is TRBV27, the J gene TRBJ2-7; a weak D match, TRBD1 (6 bases). Trimming pared 8 bases from V and 3 bases from J, leaving 26 bases between. Germline-derived CDR1 and CDR2 are MNHEY and SMNVEV (reference sequence). CDR3 length equals 17 residues. DNA of the CDR3: TGTGCCAGCGGATCAATTGGGCAGCATACAGGGTTCTACGAGCAGTACTTC. Its protein is CASGSIGQHTGFYEQYF.

The J gene is TRBJ2-3, the V gene TRBV11-2; 10 bases are a match to TRBD1. Germline values: CDR1 SGHAT, CDR2 FQNNGV. The V gene end was trimmed by 6 bases and the J gene end by 1 base; junction bases not matched to a gene: 7. The CDR3 runs 16 residues. DNA of the CDR3: TGTGCCAGCAGGCCCGACGGGACAGGGGGCACAGATACGCAGTATTTT. Translation: CASRPDGTGGTDTQYF.

The sample holds many counts of this clone. A read error may produce the germline difference seen at one junction end. The chain recombines TRBV7-7 with TRBJ2-1; TRBD1 matches at 8 bases. CDR3 length: 13 residues. CDR1 SSHAT and CDR2 FNYEAQ come from the germline V gene (reference sequence). In DNA form, the CDR3 reads TGTGCTAGCAGCTTGGGACAGGTTAATGAGCAGTTCTTC. Encoded protein: CASSLGQVNEQFF.

The rearrangement uses TRBV6-4 and TRBJ2-2; no reliable D call. Germline CDR1 is MRHNA and CDR2 is SNTAGT. CDR3 length: 14 amino acids. The ends were cut back, 4 bases at V and 4 bases at J, with 10 bases in the middle. CDR3 sequence: CASSAVFSTGELFF. As DNA, the CDR3 is TGTGCCAGCAGTGCCGTTTTTTCCACCGGGGAGCTGTTTTTT.

The chain has TRBV6-6 and TRBJ2-7; maybe TRBD1 (6 bases). CDR1 MNHNY and CDR2 SVGAGI come from the germline V gene (reference sequence). The CDR3 extends over 16 amino acids. V gave up 5 bases and J gave up 3 bases, with 20 bases separating them. The CDR3 sequence is CASSKKQGPDLYEQYF. CDR3 nucleotide sequence: TGTGCCAGCAGTAAAAAACAGGGACCTGATCTCTACGAGCAGTACTTC.

The chain is built from TRBV27 and TRBJ2-3, with unresolved D. Trimming cost V 0 bases and J 0 bases, with 10 bases left between them. The V gene's germline CDR1 is MNHEY and CDR2 SMNVEV (reference sequence). The length of the CDR3 is 16 residues. For the CDR3, the DNA is TGTGCCAGCAGTTTATCCACAGCGACGAGCACAGATACGCAGTATTTT. Protein: CASSLSTATSTDTQYF.

This chain links TRBV7-2 with TRBJ2-7, with D uncertain. The CDR3 runs to 13 residues. The germline gives CDR1 SGHTA, CDR2 FQGNSA. V lost 2 bases to trimming and J lost 5 bases, with 10 bases between them. DNA of the CDR3: TGTGCCAGCAGCTTAATGTTCAACGACGAGCAGTACTTC. Amino acid sequence: CASSLMFNDEQYF.

The chain is built from TRBV19 and TRBJ2-2, with D possibly being TRBD1 or TRBD2 (5 bases each). Between the trimmed V and J ends, which lost 7 bases and 2 bases, there was a span of 20 bases. The germline V gene has CDR1 LNHDA and CDR2 SQIVND (reference sequence). This CDR3 has 17 residues. The CDR3 is CASTAWGSSGNTGELFF. DNA for the CDR3: TGTGCCAGTACCGCCTGGGGGTCATCAGGCAACACCGGGGAGCTGTTTTTT.

The rearrangement links TRBV3-1 (or the pseudogene TRBV3-2) to TRBJ2-2, with 8 nucleotides matching TRBD1. This CDR3 has 17 residues. The germline V gene encodes CDR1 LGHDT and CDR2 YNNKEL (reference sequence). J gave up 3 bases and V 1 base, and 7 bases lay outside the gene matches. The CDR3 spells CASSQVVWGQDTGELFF. CDR3 DNA: TGTGCCAGCAGCCAAGTCGTATGGGGACAGGACACCGGGGAGCTGTTTTTT.

The rearrangement joins TRBV7-8 to TRBJ1-2, with D uncertain. V was cut by 1 base and J by 0 bases, with 9 bases left in between. Germline CDR1 and CDR2: SGHVS and FQNEAQ. The CDR3 is 15 residues long. CDR3 sequence: CASSLGVAANYGYTF. DNA for the CDR3: TGTGCCAGCAGCTTAGGGGTAGCCGCTAACTATGGCTACACCTTC.

V and J are TRBV3-1 (or the pseudogene TRBV3-2) and TRBJ2-3; 8 nucleotides align to TRBD2. The V gene end was trimmed by 2 bases and the J gene end by 6 bases; junction bases not matched to a gene: 7. The CDR3 covers 15 residues. Germline CDR1 LGHDT, CDR2 YNNKEL (reference sequence). The CDR3 loop is CASSQYRGGNDTQYF. The CDR3 nucleotides are TGTGCCAGCAGCCAATACCGGGGGGGCAATGATACGCAGTATTTT.

The J gene is TRBJ1-3, the V gene TRBV7-2, with D uncertain. This CDR3 contains 14 residues. Germline values: CDR1 SGHTA, CDR2 FQGNSA. Trimming left V 0 bases short and J 0 bases short, with 3 bases between. Here the CDR3 reads CASSLASSGNTIYF. CDR3 sequence (DNA): TGTGCCAGCAGCTTAGCGAGCTCTGGAAACACCATATATTTT.

This chain connects TRBV24-1 to TRBJ1-6, with 8 bases identical to TRBD1. Germline-derived CDR1 and CDR2 are KGHDR and SFDVKD. The CDR3 extends over 15 amino acids. The J segment lost 9 bases and the V segment lost 3 bases, leaving 6 bases of the junction unmatched. This CDR3 is CATSDPTGGRSPLHF. In nucleotides, the CDR3 is TGTGCCACCAGTGATCCCACAGGGGGACGTTCACCCCTCCACTTT.

The chain has TRBV2 and TRBJ1-6; tentative D call: TRBD1 (5 bases). The CDR3 has 13 residues. The germline V gene encodes CDR1 SNHLY and CDR2 FYNNEI. With 4 bases removed from V and 7 bases from J, the gap between germline ends came to 8 bases. CDR3 residues: CASSGGGNSPLHF. The CDR3 DNA sequence: TGTGCCAGCAGTGGCGGGGGGAATTCACCCCTCCACTTT.

V usage is TRBV3-1 (or the pseudogene TRBV3-2) and J usage is TRBJ2-7, with a possible D match to TRBD2 (6 bases). The CDR3 covers 13 residues. V was clipped by 4 bases and J by 6 bases, with 13 bases between them. The germline CDR1 and CDR2 sequences are LGHDT and YNNKEL (reference sequence). CDR3 nucleotides: TGTGCCAGCAGCCCGCGAGCCGGGGGCGAGCAGTACTTC. Protein product: CASSPRAGGEQYF.

This clone has just one count. The V call is TRBV12-5, the J call TRBJ1-2; D gene unclear. Trimming removed 5 bases from V and 7 bases from J, with 14 bases in between. This CDR3 is 13 amino acids long. The germline CDR1 and CDR2 sequences are LGHNT and FRNRAP. The CDR3 is CASGTPGRVGYTF. In nucleotides, the CDR3 is TGTGCTAGTGGTACGCCGGGGAGGGTTGGCTACACCTTC. The full variable domain, rest sourced from reference TRBV12-5 and TRBJ1-2, is DARVTQTPRHKVTEMGQEVTMRCQPILGHNTVFWYRQTMMQGLELLAYFRNRAPLDDSGMPKDRFSAEMPDATLATLKIQPSEPRDSAVYFCASGTPGRVGYTFGSGTRLTVV.